These 5 T cell receptor beta chains share one sample of origin, sequenced in a study of early T cells in non-severe SARS-CoV-2 infection. TCRdb itself ran the 5' RACE reads through MiXCR, one entry per CDR3 protein. The data contain tens of thousands of distinct CDR3 sequences, over 10% of them singletons. The material sequenced was whole blood. The receptors were gathered from an adult who was a healthcare worker with PCR-confirmed SARS-CoV-2 infection or an uninfected control (not recorded which).

This clonotype occurred many times. V usage is TRBV10-3 and J usage is TRBJ2-7, with a possible D match to TRBD1 (6 bases). Germline V lookup: CDR1 ENHRY, CDR2 SYGVKD. CDR3 length: 14 residues. V shed 2 bases and J shed 3 bases, with 11 bases lying between them. The CDR3 DNA reads as TGTGCCATCAGTGAGGACAGGAACAGCTACGAGCAGTACTTC. It specifies CAISEDRNSYEQYF.

V is TRBV29-1 and J is TRBJ2-7; D is possibly TRBD2 (5 bases). Trimming pared 6 bases from V and 3 bases from J, leaving 12 bases between. The V gene's germline CDR1 is SQVTM and CDR2 ANQGSEA. This CDR3 has 12 amino acids. The CDR3 DNA reads as TGCAGCGTGGCTAGAGGGAACTACGAGCAGTACTTC. The encoded protein is CSVARGNYEQYF.

This clonotype came up many times. The rearrangement joins TRBV2 to TRBJ1-1, with unresolved D. Trimming took off 7 bases at V and 4 bases at J, with 22 bases between the two ends. Germline V gene sequence: CDR1 SNHLY, CDR2 FYNNEI. The CDR3 has 16 residues. The CDR3 loop reads CASMSQRLPRGTEAFF. CDR3 coding DNA: TGTGCCAGCATGAGCCAAAGGTTACCCCGGGGCACTGAAGCTTTCTTT. The full variable domain, its missing parts supplied by reference TRBV2 and TRBJ1-1, is EPEVTQTPSHQVTQMGQEVILRCVPISNHLYFYWYRQILGQKVEFLVSFYNNEISEKSEIFDDQFSVERPDGSNFTLKIRSTKLEDSAMYFCASMSQRLPRGTEAFFGQGTRLTVV.

Comments on this clonotype: One junction end does not reproduce the germline sequence, and a read error may be involved. The chain recombines TRBV6-4 with TRBJ2-2; the D gene could be TRBD1 or TRBD2 (5 bases each). Germline V CDR1 and CDR2: MRHNA, SNTAGT. The CDR3 runs 13 residues. CDR3 sequence (DNA): TGTGCCAACAGTGACTGGGGGACCGGGGAGCTGTTTTTT. Its protein is CANSDWGTGELFF.

This clonotype was observed a handful of times. The rearrangement links TRBV5-1 to TRBJ2-1; D is unresolved. With 0 bases removed from V and 8 bases from J, the gap between germline ends came to 12 bases. CDR1 and CDR2 from the germline V gene are SGHRS and YFSETQ. This CDR3 has 14 amino acids. As DNA, the CDR3 is TGCGCCAGCAGCTTGGGCAATCCGATGGATGAGCAGTTCTTC. This codes for CASSLGNPMDEQFF. Drawing the rest from reference TRBV5-1 and TRBJ2-1, the complete variable domain is KAGVTQTPRYLIKTRGQQVTLSCSPISGHRSVSWYQQTPGQGLQFLFEYFSETQRNKGNFPGRFSGRQFSNSRSEMNVSTLELGDSALYLCASSLGNPMDEQFFGPGTRLTVL.